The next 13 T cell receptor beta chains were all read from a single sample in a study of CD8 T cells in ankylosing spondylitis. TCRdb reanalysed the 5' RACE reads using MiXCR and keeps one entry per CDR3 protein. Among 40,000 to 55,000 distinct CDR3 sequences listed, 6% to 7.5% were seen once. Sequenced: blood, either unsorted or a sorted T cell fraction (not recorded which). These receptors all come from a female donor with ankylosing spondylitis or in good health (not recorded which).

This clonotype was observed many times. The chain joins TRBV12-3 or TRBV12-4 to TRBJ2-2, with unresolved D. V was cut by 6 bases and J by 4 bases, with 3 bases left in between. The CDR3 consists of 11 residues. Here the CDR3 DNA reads TGTGCCAGCAGCCGCACCGGGGAGCTGTTTTTT. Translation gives CASSRTGELFF.

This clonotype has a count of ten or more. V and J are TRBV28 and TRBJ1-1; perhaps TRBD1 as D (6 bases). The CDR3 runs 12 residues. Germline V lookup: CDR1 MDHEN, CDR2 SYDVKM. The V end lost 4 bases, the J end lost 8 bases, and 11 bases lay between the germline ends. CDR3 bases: TGTGCCAGCAGTTCCTGGACAGCGGAAGCTTTCTTT. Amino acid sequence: CASSSWTAEAFF.

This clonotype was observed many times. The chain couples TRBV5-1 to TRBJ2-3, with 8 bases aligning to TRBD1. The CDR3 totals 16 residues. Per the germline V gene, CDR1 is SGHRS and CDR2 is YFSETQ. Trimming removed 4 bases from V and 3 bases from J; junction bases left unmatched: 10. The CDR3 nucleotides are TGCGCCAGCAGCGCCAACGCCCGGACAGGGACAGATACGCAGTATTTT. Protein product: CASSANARTGTDTQYF.

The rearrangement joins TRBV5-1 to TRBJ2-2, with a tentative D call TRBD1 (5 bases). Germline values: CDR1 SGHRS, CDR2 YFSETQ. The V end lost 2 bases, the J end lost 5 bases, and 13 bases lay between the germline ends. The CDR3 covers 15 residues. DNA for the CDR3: TGCGCCAGCAGCTTAGAGGACACGAGGACCGGGGAGCTGTTTTTT. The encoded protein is CASSLEDTRTGELFF.

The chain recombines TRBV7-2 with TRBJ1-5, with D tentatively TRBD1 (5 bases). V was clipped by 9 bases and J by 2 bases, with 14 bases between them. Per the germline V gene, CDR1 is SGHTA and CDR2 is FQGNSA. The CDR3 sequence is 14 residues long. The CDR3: CARSGDVRNQPQHF. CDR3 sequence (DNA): TGTGCCAGGAGCGGGGACGTACGCAATCAGCCCCAGCATTTT.

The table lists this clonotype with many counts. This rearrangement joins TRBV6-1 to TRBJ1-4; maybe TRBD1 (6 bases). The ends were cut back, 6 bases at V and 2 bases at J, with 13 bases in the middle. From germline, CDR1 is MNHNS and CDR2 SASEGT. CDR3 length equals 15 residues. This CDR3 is CASRGPGATNEKLFF. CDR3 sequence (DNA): TGTGCCAGCAGGGGACCAGGGGCCACTAATGAAAAACTGTTTTTT.

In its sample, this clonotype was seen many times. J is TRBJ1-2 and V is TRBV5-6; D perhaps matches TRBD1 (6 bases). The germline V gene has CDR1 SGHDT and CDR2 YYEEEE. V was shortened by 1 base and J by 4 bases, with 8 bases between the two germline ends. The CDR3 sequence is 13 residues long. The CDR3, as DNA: TGTGCCAGCAGCTTGTGGACAGCCTATGGCTACACCTTC. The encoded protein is CASSLWTAYGYTF. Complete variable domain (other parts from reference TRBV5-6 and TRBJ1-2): DAGVTQSPTHLIKTRGQQVTLRCSPKSGHDTVSWYQQALGQGPQFIFQYYEEEERQRGNFPDRFSGHQFPNYSSELNVNALLLGDSALYLCASSLWTAYGYTFGSGTRLTVV.

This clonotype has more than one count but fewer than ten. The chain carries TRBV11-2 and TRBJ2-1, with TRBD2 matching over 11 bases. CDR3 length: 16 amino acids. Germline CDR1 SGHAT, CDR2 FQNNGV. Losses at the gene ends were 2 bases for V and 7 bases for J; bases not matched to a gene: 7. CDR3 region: CASSLTGTSGSNEQFF. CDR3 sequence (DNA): TGTGCCAGCAGCTTAACCGGGACTAGCGGTTCTAATGAGCAGTTCTTC.

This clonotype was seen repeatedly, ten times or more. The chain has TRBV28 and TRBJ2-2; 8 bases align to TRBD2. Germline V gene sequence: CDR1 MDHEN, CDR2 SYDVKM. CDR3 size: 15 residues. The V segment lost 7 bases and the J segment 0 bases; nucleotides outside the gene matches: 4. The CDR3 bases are TGTGCCAGCAAAATTAGCGGGACGAACACCGGGGAGCTGTTTTTT. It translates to CASKISGTNTGELFF.

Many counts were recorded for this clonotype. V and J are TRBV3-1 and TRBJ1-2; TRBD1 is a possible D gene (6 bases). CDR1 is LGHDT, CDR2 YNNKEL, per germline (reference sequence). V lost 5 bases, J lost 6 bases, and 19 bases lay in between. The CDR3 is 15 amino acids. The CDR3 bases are TGTGCCAGCAGCTTATTTGCCGGGACATCTCATGGCTACACCTTC. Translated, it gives CASSLFAGTSHGYTF.

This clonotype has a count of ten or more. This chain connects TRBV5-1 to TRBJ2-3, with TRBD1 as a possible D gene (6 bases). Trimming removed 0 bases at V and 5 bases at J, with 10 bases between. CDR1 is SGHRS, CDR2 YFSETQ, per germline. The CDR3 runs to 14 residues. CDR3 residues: CASSLEGTRDTQYF. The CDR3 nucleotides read TGCGCCAGCAGCTTGGAAGGGACACGAGATACGCAGTATTTT.

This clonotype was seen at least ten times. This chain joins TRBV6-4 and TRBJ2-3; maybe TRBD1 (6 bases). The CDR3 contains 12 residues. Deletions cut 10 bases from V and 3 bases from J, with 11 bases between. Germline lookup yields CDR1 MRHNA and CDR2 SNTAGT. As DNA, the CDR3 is TGTGCCACCTCACAGGGAACAGATACGCAGTATTTT. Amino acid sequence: CATSQGTDTQYF.

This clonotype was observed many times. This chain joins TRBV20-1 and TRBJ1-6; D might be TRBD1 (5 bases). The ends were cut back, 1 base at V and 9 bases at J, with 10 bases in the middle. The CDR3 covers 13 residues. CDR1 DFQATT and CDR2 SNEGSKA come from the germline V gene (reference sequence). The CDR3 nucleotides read TGCAGTGCTAGAGGATGGGGGACTTCACCCCTCCACTTT. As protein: CSARGWGTSPLHF.